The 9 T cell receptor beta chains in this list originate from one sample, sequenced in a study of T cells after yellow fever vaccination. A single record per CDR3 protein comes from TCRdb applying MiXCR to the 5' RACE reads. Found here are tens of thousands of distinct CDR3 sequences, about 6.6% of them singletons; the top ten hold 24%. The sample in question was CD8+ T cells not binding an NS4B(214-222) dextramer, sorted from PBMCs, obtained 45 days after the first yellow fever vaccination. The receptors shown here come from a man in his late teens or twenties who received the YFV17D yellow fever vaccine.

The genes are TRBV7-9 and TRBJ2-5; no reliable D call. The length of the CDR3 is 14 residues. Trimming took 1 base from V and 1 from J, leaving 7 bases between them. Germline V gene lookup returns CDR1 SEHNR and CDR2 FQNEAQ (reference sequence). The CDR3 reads CASSLGSLQETQYF. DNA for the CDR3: TGTGCCAGCAGCTTAGGCAGCCTCCAAGAGACCCAGTACTTC.

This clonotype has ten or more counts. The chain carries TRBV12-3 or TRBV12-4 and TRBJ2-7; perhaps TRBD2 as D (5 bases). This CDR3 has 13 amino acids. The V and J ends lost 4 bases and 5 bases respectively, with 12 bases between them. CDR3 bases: TGTGCCAGCAGTTACACGGGGATCCACGAGCAGTACTTC. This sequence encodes CASSYTGIHEQYF.

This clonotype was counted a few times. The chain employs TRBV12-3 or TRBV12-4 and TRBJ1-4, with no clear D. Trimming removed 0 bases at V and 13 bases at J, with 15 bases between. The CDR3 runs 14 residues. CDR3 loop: CASSLARPKDGLFF. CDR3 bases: TGTGCCAGCAGTTTAGCGAGGCCAAAAGATGGACTGTTTTTT.

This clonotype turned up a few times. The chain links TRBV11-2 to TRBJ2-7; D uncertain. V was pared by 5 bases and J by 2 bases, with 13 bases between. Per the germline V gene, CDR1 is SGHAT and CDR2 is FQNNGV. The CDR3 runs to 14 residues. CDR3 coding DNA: TGTGCCAGCAGCCAAGGCCCCCTGACCTACGAGCAGTACTTC. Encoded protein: CASSQGPLTYEQYF.

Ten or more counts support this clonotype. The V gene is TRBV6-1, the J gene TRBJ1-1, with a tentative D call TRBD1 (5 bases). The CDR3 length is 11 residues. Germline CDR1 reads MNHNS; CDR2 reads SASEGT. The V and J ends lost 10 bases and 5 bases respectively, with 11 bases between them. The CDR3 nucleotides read TGTGCCATCAAGGGGTCGACTGAAGCTTTCTTT. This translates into CAIKGSTEAFF.

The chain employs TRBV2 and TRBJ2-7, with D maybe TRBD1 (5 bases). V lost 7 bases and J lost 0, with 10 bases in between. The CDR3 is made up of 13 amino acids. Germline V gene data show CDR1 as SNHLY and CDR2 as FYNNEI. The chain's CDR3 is CASTGLVSYEQYF. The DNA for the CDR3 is TGTGCCAGCACAGGGCTCGTCTCCTACGAGCAGTACTTC.

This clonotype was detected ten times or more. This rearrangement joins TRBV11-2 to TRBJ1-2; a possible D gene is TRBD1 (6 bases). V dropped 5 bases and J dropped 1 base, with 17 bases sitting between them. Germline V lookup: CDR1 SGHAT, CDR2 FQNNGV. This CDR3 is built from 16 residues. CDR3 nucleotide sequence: TGTGCCAGCAGCAAAGAGGGGGGAGGGGGTAACTATGGCTACACCTTC. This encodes CASSKEGGGGNYGYTF.

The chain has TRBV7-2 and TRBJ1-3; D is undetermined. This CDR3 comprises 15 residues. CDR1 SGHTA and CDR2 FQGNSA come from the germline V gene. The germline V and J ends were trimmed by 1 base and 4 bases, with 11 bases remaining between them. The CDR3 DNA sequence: TGTGCCAGCAGCTTAGTCGGTTCTTCCGGAAACACCATATATTTT. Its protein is CASSLVGSSGNTIYF.

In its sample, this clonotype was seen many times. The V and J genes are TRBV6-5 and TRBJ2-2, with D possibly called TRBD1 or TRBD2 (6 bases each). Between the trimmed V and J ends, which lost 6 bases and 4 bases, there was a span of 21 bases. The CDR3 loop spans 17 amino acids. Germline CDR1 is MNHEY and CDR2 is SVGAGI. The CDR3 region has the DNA TGTGCCAGCAGGTTACTCGGGGGCAGGGAGGCCACCGGGGAGCTGTTTTTT. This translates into CASRLLGGREATGELFF.